The clone carrying this T cell receptor (beta chain) has only a few counts. The antigen is unknown. This entry comes from a study of long-term antiretroviral therapy in people with HIV. Regarding the study as a whole: In HIV, the repertoires covered a tighter span of CDR3 lengths than in controls. Once patients were on ART, diversity went higher but still fell short of transplant donor controls.

An immunoSEQ assay, version v3.0, was performed at survey level. TCRdb's table, derived via immunoSEQ multiplex PCR, lists solely in-frame clones and lacks some. Of about 15,000 clones listed, approximately 86% are singletons. The origin of this receptor is a woman aged 25 to 39 with HIV. The source was unsorted PBMCs, collected about 2.4 years before starting antiretroviral therapy.

The CDR3 spells CAIREGGAQSSPLHF. The CDR3 DNA is TGTGCCATCAGAGAGGGGGGCGCGCAGAGTTCACCCCTCCACTTT. This chain uses TRBV10-3 with TRBJ1-6; possibly TRBD1 for D (6 bases). The germline CDR1 and CDR2 sequences are ENHRY and SYGVKD. This CDR3 is 15 amino acids long. With 6 bases removed from V and 9 bases from J, the gap between germline ends came to 18 bases.